The 19 T cell receptor beta chains below come from one sample, sequenced in a study of CD8 T cells in ankylosing spondylitis. TCRdb re-called the 5' RACE reads with MiXCR, one entry per CDR3 protein. The sample shows around 300,000 distinct CDR3 sequences, around a tenth of them seen only once. Sequenced input: blood, either unsorted or a sorted T cell fraction (not recorded which). These receptors originate from a female donor with ankylosing spondylitis or in good health (not recorded which).

In its sample, this clonotype was seen many times. The chain uses TRBV3-1 and TRBJ1-2; 9 positions match TRBD1. The CDR3 has 15 residues. Germline lookup yields CDR1 LGHDT and CDR2 YNNKEL (reference sequence). V lost 5 bases to trimming and J lost 2 bases; unmatched junction nucleotides: 6. CDR3: CASSFGQGKNYGYTF. The CDR3 bases are TGTGCCAGCAGCTTCGGACAGGGGAAGAACTATGGCTACACCTTC.

This clonotype was observed many times. The V call is TRBV7-9, the J call TRBJ2-3; maybe TRBD2 (5 bases). V gave up 7 bases and J gave up 5 bases, with 16 bases separating them. The CDR3 covers 14 residues. Germline CDR1 and CDR2: SEHNR and FQNEAQ (reference sequence). The CDR3 reads CASTPFGGRDTQYF. DNA of the CDR3: TGTGCCAGCACCCCCTTCGGAGGAAGAGATACGCAGTATTTT.

This clonotype was seen more than once but under ten times. The J gene is TRBJ2-1, the V gene TRBV3-1; 12 nucleotides match TRBD2. The ends lost 4 bases at V and 5 bases at J; junction bases unmatched: 3. The CDR3 loop spans 15 amino acids. Germline CDR1 LGHDT, CDR2 YNNKEL (reference sequence). The CDR3 here is CASSRTSGRNNEQFF. The CDR3 nucleotides are TGTGCCAGCAGCCGAACTAGCGGGAGGAACAATGAGCAGTTCTTC.

This clonotype was counted a few times. This chain joins TRBV10-3 and TRBJ2-7; TRBD1 matches 8 bases. J was trimmed by 3 bases and V by 8 bases; bases with no gene match: 9. Germline CDR1 is ENHRY and CDR2 is SYGVKD. The CDR3 has 14 amino acids. The CDR3 sequence: CAIRSGTGDYEQYF. CDR3 in DNA: TGTGCCATCCGCTCCGGGACAGGCGACTACGAGCAGTACTTC.

This clonotype was detected many times. This sequence joins TRBV20-1 and TRBJ1-1, with D possibly TRBD1 on 5 matching bases. Germline V lookup: CDR1 DFQATT, CDR2 SNEGSKA (reference sequence). Trimming left V 6 bases short and J 8 bases short, with 16 bases between. The CDR3 runs to 12 residues. CDR3 amino acids: CSAPFGRGEAFF. The CDR3 coding sequence is TGCAGTGCCCCCTTTGGAAGGGGCGAAGCTTTCTTT.

Comments on this clonotype: Just one base apart from a much larger clone, this may be a read error. The rearrangement links TRBV5-6 to TRBJ2-5, with TRBD2 as a possible D gene (5 bases). Germline CDR1 SGHDT, CDR2 YYEEEE. There are 14 residues in the CDR3. The CDR3 reads CASSLTGYQETQHF. CDR3 in DNA: TGTGCCAGCAGCTTAACGGGGTACCAAGAGACCCAGCACTTC.

This sequence joins TRBV7-6 and TRBJ2-1; D is uncertain. Germline CDR1 reads SGHVS; CDR2 reads FNYEAQ. The CDR3 loop spans 14 amino acids. Trimming shortened V by 1 base and J by 7 bases, and 11 bases separated the two germline ends. The CDR3 DNA sequence: TGTGCCAGCAGCTTAGATGGCTTTCAGAATGAGCAGTTCTTC. This codes for CASSLDGFQNEQFF.

The rearrangement links TRBV6-1 to TRBJ2-7, with TRBD1 matching 10 bases. Unmatched junction bases numbered 12, after V lost 8 bases and J lost 5 bases. CDR1 and CDR2 (germline): MNHNS, SASEGT. The CDR3 runs 15 residues. The CDR3 nucleotides are TGTGCCAGCTCCTGGACAGGGGGGGGTCTAGACGAGCAGTACTTC. This encodes CASSWTGGGLDEQYF.

In this sample, this clonotype turned up many times. V gene TRBV20-1 combines with J gene TRBJ2-2; D is unresolved. This CDR3 has 15 residues. Germline V gene data show CDR1 as DFQATT and CDR2 as SNEGSKA (reference sequence). Deletions cut 0 bases from V and 4 bases from J, with 12 bases between. The CDR3 loop reads CSARDNRVVTGELFF. The DNA for the CDR3 is TGCAGTGCTAGAGATAACCGGGTGGTCACCGGGGAGCTGTTTTTT.

The chain uses TRBV25-1 and TRBJ2-7, with a weak D call TRBD2 (6 bases). Trimming took off 8 bases at V and 1 base at J, with 18 bases between the two ends. Germline V gives CDR1 MGHDK, CDR2 SYGVNS. This CDR3 contains 15 residues. The CDR3 loop reads CASGRTGTGSYEQYF. As DNA, the CDR3 is TGTGCCAGCGGGAGGACCGGGACTGGGTCCTACGAGCAGTACTTC.

The J gene is TRBJ1-2, the V gene TRBV29-1, with TRBD1 matching over 8 bases. Germline values: CDR1 SQVTM, CDR2 ANQGSEA. This CDR3 has 13 amino acids. V was clipped by 7 bases and J by 6 bases; unmatched bases: 10. The CDR3 loop reads CSEMDRDGDGYTF. The CDR3 bases are TGCAGCGAGATGGACAGGGATGGCGATGGCTACACCTTC.

This clonotype came up many times. The chain joins TRBV5-1 to TRBJ2-3; tentatively, D is TRBD2 (6 bases). CDR1 SGHRS and CDR2 YFSETQ come from the germline V gene. V was trimmed by 0 bases and J by 0 bases, leaving 11 bases between them. The CDR3 contains 16 residues. CDR3 residues: CASSLGGTTSTDTQYF. The CDR3 DNA sequence: TGCGCCAGCAGCTTGGGCGGGACCACTAGCACAGATACGCAGTATTTT. The variable domain in full, with the rest retrieved from reference TRBV5-1 and TRBJ2-3, is KAGVTQTPRYLIKTRGQQVTLSCSPISGHRSVSWYQQTPGQGLQFLFEYFSETQRNKGNFPGRFSGRQFSNSRSEMNVSTLELGDSALYLCASSLGGTTSTDTQYFGPGTRLTVL.

This chain connects TRBV5-4 to TRBJ2-1, with D maybe TRBD2 (6 bases). Germline assignment: CDR1 SGHNT and CDR2 YYREEE (reference sequence). Trimming removed 4 bases from V and 2 bases from J, with 13 bases in between. The CDR3 extends over 15 amino acids. CDR3 in amino acids: CASSLIAAAYNEQFF. CDR3 coding DNA: TGTGCCAGCAGCCTCATAGCGGCAGCCTACAATGAGCAGTTCTTC.

This clonotype was detected only a few times. This chain connects TRBV19 to TRBJ2-5; D not resolved. This CDR3 has 13 amino acids. The V gene's germline CDR1 is LNHDA and CDR2 SQIVND (reference sequence). Trimming cost V 4 bases and J 2 bases, with 8 bases left between them. CDR3 sequence: CASSTDGQETQYF. The CDR3, as DNA: TGTGCCAGTAGTACTGACGGACAAGAGACCCAGTACTTC.

The table lists this clonotype with many counts. The rearrangement joins TRBV11-2 to TRBJ2-4; 7 positions agree with TRBD1. The J segment lost 0 bases and the V segment lost 5 bases, leaving 13 bases of the junction unmatched. Germline CDR1 reads SGHAT; CDR2 reads FQNNGV. The CDR3 length is 18 residues. The CDR3 DNA reads TGTGCCAGCAGCCCCCGGGACAGCAGTAGTATAGCCAAAAACATTCAGTACTTC. It codes for CASSPRDSSSIAKNIQYF.

The V gene is TRBV19, the J gene TRBJ2-1; 8 bases match TRBD2. Unmatched junction bases numbered 9, after V lost 3 bases and J lost 8 bases. Germline CDR1 is LNHDA and CDR2 is SQIVND (reference sequence). The CDR3 contains 15 residues. CDR3 amino acids: CASSIRAGVPDEQFF. The CDR3, as DNA: TGTGCCAGTAGTATTCGAGCGGGAGTTCCCGATGAGCAGTTCTTC.

This clonotype was seen many times. The chain uses TRBV6-1 and TRBJ1-4; TRBD1 matches 10 bases. The CDR3 runs to 14 residues. Germline V gene data show CDR1 as MNHNS and CDR2 as SASEGT. V was clipped by 6 bases and J by 4 bases; unmatched bases: 2. This chain's CDR3 is CASRGQGLNEKLFF. The CDR3 DNA reads TGTGCCAGCAGGGGACAGGGGCTTAATGAAAAACTGTTTTTT.

This clonotype appeared many times. The chain couples TRBV5-1 to TRBJ1-2, with D hard to call. Germline V gene lookup returns CDR1 SGHRS and CDR2 YFSETQ. The CDR3 sequence is 16 residues long. Trimming cost V 2 bases and J 1 base, with 15 bases left between them. CDR3 bases: TGCGCCAGCAGCTTTGCGGCAGACTACGGTAACTATGGCTACACCTTC. This codes for CASSFAADYGNYGYTF.

This clonotype was observed at least ten times. The chain links TRBV20-1 to TRBJ1-4, with D tentatively TRBD1 (5 bases). Trimming left V 6 bases short and J 0 bases short, with 17 bases between. CDR1 DFQATT and CDR2 SNEGSKA come from the germline V gene (reference sequence). This CDR3 comprises 16 residues. The CDR3 loop reads CSAAMEGRTTNEKLFF. In DNA, the CDR3 is TGCAGTGCCGCCATGGAGGGGCGCACAACTAATGAAAAACTGTTTTTT.